This entry features one T cell receptor (beta chain) sequence. The CDR3 length is 15 residues. Trimming shortened V by 1 base and J by 4 bases, and 12 bases separated the two germline ends. Per the germline V gene, CDR1 is SEHNR and CDR2 is FQNEAQ (reference sequence). These data belong to a study of blood T cell repertoires in COVID-19. Study background: The United States, Italy and Spain provided the acute and convalescent COVID-19 samples. PBMCs, B-cell-depleted T cells, or T cells provided the cDNA or gDNA that made up the material.

The authors' processing: Amplification from reference gene primers served as the basis for estimated nucleated cell counts. Measured with immunoSEQ multiplex PCR; TCRdb has only the in-frame clones, and not every one. The V and J calls and the clone size are those of that table, but D and trimming were determined from the DNA. Of around 200,000 clones in the sample, around 80% were seen once. The chain recombines TRBV7-9 with TRBJ2-3; tentatively, D is TRBD2 (5 bases). This clonotype was sampled from a man between 35 and 55 years old with active or convalescent COVID-19. Material: peripheral blood. CDR3 in amino acids: CASSLGGEVSDTQYF. The DNA of the CDR3 is TGTGCCAGCAGCTTAGGGGGAGAAGTCTCAGATACGCAGTATTTT.